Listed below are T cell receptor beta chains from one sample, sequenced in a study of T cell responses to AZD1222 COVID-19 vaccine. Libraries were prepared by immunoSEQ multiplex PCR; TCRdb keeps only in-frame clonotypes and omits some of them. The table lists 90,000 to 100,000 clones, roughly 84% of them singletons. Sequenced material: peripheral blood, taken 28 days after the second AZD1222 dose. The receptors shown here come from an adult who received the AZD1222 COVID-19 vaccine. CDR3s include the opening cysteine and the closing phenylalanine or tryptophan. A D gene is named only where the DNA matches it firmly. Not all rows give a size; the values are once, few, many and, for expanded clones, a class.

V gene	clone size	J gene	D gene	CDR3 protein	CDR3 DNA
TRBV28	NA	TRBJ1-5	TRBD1	CASSRGDRRGNQPQHF	TGTGCCAGCAGCCGCGGGGACAGGAGGGGCAATCAGCCCCAGCATTTT
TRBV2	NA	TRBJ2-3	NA	CASSRGYWNF	TGTGCCAGCAGTCGGGGCTATTGGAATTTT
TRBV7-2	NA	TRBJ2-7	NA	CASRSTASYEQYF	TGTGCCAGCAGGTCCACGGCCTCCTACGAGCAGTACTTC
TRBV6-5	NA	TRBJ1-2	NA	CASSYSASGGYGYTF	TGTGCCAGCAGTTACTCGGCCTCTGGGGGGTATGGCTACACCTTC
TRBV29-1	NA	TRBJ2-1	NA	CSSPRWGGGNEQFF	TGCAGCTCTCCGCGATGGGGAGGGGGCAATGAGCAGTTCTTC
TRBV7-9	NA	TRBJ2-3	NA	CASSLAGPGTDTQYF	TGTGCCAGCAGCTTAGCAGGGCCGGGCACAGATACGCAGTATTTT
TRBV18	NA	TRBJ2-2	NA	CASSRLTSNTGELFF	TGTGCCAGCTCACGACTAACCTCGAACACCGGGGAGCTGTTTTTT
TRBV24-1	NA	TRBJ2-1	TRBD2	CATSDIGAGGYNEQFF	TGTGCCACCAGTGATATAGGAGCGGGGGGGTACAATGAGCAGTTCTTC
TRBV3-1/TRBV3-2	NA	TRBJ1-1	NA	CASSNGGARTEAFF	TGTGCCAGCAGCAATGGGGGCGCGAGGACTGAAGCTTTCTTT
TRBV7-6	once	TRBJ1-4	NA	CASSLAYKNEKLFF	TGTGCCAGCAGCTTAGCGTACAAAAATGAAAAACTGTTTTTT
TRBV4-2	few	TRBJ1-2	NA	CASGQGRSYGYTF	TGTGCCAGCGGCCAGGGAAGGAGCTATGGCTACACCTTC
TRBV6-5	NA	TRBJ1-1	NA	CASSLQGLNTEAFF	TGTGCCAGCAGTTTACAGGGATTGAACACTGAAGCTTTCTTT
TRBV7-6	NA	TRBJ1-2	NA	CASSPAGVRGGASYGYTF	TGTGCCAGCAGCCCCGCGGGCGTCCGCGGGGGCGCTTCCTATGGCTACACCTTC
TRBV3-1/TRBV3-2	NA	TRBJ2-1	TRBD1	CASSWGQSYNEQFF	TGTGCCAGCAGCTGGGGACAGTCCTACAATGAGCAGTTCTTC
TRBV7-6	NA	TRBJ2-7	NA	CASSLGTVSEQYF	TGTGCCAGCAGCTTAGGGACGGTGTCCGAGCAGTACTTC
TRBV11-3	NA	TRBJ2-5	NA	CASSLSPTPEVETQYF	TGTGCCAGCAGCTTATCCCCGACACCGGAGGTCGAGACCCAGTACTTC
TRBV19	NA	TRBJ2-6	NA	CASSMNRQLSGANVLTF	TGTGCCAGTAGTATGAACCGACAGCTCTCTGGGGCCAACGTCCTGACTTTC
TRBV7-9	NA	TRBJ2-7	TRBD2	CASSTAGVTYEQYF	TGTGCCAGCAGCACGGCGGGGGTTACCTACGAGCAGTACTTC
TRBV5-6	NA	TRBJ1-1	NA	CASSLFSGQAFF	TGTGCCAGCAGCTTGTTTTCGGGGCAAGCTTTCTTT
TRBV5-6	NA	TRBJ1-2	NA	CASSWNVDGYTF	TGTGCCAGCAGCTGGAATGTGGATGGCTACACCTTC
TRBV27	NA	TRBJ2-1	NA	CASSLSPPPRGNEQFF	TGTGCCAGCAGTTTATCCCCGCCTCCACGGGGCAATGAGCAGTTCTTC
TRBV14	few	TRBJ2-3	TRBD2	CASSQGGGPTDTQYF	TGTGCCAGCAGCCAAGGGGGGGGACCCACAGATACGCAGTATTTT
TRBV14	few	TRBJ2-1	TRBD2	CASSQDMLAGVYEQFF	TGTGCCAGCAGCCAAGATATGCTAGCGGGAGTCTATGAGCAGTTCTTC
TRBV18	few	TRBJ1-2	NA	CASSPPLWGNYGYTF	TGTGCCAGCTCACCACCCCTTTGGGGTAACTATGGCTACACCTTC
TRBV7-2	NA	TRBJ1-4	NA	CASSSYRDEKLFF	TGTGCCAGCAGCTCTTACCGGGACGAAAAACTGTTTTTT
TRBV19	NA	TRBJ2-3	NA	CASSSPGLGTDTQYF	TGTGCCAGTAGCTCTCCGGGTTTGGGCACAGATACGCAGTATTTT
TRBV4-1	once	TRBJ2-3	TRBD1	CASSLNPGGGGTDTQYF	TGCGCCAGCAGCCTTAACCCAGGGGGCGGGGGCACAGATACGCAGTATTTT
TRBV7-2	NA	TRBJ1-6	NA	CASSMGGGTSPLHF	TGTGCCAGCAGCATGGGTGGCGGGACCTCACCCCTCCACTTT
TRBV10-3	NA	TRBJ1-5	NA	CATRPPGRNQPQHF	TGTGCCACCCGGCCGCCGGGACGCAATCAGCCCCAGCATTTT
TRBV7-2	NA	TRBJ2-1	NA	CASSSTRSYNEQFF	TGTGCCAGCAGCTCCACGAGGTCCTACAATGAGCAGTTCTTC
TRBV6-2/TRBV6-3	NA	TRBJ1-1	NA	CASSLSSAGNTEAFF	TGTGCCAGCAGTTTGTCCTCGGCAGGGAACACTGAAGCTTTCTTT
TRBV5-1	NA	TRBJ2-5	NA	CASSLASGQETQYF	TGCGCCAGCAGCTTGGCTAGTGGGCAAGAGACCCAGTACTTC
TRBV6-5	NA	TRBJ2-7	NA	CASSYSKGAGSYEQYF	TGTGCCAGCAGTTACTCGAAAGGGGCAGGGAGCTACGAGCAGTACTTC
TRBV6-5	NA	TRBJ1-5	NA	CASASWDRNQPQHF	TGTGCCAGCGCTTCTTGGGATCGCAATCAGCCCCAGCATTTT
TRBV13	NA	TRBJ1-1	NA	CASSLPSGSFPTEAFF	TGTGCCAGCAGCTTACCTTCAGGGAGTTTCCCAACTGAAGCTTTCTTT
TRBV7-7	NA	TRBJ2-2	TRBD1	CASSLDRARELFF	TGTGCCAGCAGCTTGGACAGGGCCCGGGAGCTGTTTTTT
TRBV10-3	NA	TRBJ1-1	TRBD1	CAISETGGYTGTEAFF	TGTGCCATCAGTGAGACAGGGGGCTATACGGGCACTGAAGCTTTCTTT
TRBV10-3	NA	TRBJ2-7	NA	CAISSGPLGGYEQYF	TGTGCCATCAGCTCCGGACCCCTTGGAGGGTACGAGCAGTACTTC
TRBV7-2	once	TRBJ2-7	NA	CASSLQGYEQYF	TGTGCCAGCAGCTTACAGGGGTACGAGCAGTACTTC
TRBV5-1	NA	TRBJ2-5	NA	CASSLWKSQETQYF	TGCGCCAGCAGCTTGTGGAAGAGCCAAGAGACCCAGTACTTC